These 2 T cell receptor beta chains share one sample of origin, sequenced in a study of T cells in Graves' hyperthyroidism and ophthalmopathy. The source material, RNA transcripts, was used to amplify TCR beta CDR3 regions. With the HTBI primer set, the TCR CDR3 went through a first round of RT-PCR. MiXCR, run by TCRdb on the multiplex PCR reads, gives a single entry per CDR3 protein. The table records approximately 430,000 distinct CDR3 sequences, approximately 14% of them present only once. The source material was blood. The receptors derive from a woman aged 18-30 years with Graves' hyperthyroidism.

This clonotype came up many times. The rearrangement joins TRBV6-1 to TRBJ1-4, with D unclear. Germline assignment: CDR1 MNHNS and CDR2 SASEGT. Trimming took off 5 bases at V and 8 bases at J, with 15 bases between the two ends. The CDR3 is 14 residues long. CDR3 nucleotides: TGTGCCAGCAGTCAACACGAGACTCGAGAAAAACTGTTTTTT. Amino acid sequence: CASSQHETREKLFF.

A few counts support this clonotype. The V and J genes are TRBV4-1 and TRBJ2-5; D call uncertain. V dropped 0 bases and J dropped 7 bases, with 15 bases sitting between them. The CDR3 covers 15 residues. Germline V CDR1 and CDR2: MGHRA, YSYEKL. The CDR3 reads CASSQDLTPRRTQYF. Written as DNA, the CDR3 is TGCGCCAGCAGCCAAGATCTAACCCCTCGTCGGACCCAGTACTTC.